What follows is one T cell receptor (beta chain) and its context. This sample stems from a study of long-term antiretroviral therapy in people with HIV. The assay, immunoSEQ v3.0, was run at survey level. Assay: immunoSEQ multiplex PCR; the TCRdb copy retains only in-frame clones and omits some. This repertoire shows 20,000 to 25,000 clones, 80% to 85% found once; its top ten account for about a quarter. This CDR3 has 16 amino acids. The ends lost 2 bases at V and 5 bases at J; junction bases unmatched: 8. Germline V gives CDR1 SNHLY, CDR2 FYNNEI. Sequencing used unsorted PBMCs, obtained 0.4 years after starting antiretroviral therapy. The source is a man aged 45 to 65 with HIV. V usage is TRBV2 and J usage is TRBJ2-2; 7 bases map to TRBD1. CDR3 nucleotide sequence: TGTGCCAGCAGTGAAATATCAACAGGGGTGACCGGGGAGCTGTTTTTT. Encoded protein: CASSEISTGVTGELFF.